This TCR beta chain was found in a study of cytomegalovirus exposure and HLA in healthy donors. Study overall: The roughly 120 million unique TCR beta sequences, from about 190 million T cells, were found by an earlier analysis. Points from the study as a whole: Data from an earlier analysis indicated that most TCR beta V segments were productive either about 90% or about 30% of the time. Reportedly, TCR beta sequences accurately predicted HLA-A and HLA-B alleles in most subjects.

CDR3 length: 15 amino acids. Deletions cut 5 bases from V and 0 bases from J, with 11 bases between. Looked up from germline, CDR1 is MDHEN and CDR2 is SYDVKM. To note about this clone: Its antigen is still unknown.

Use of 60 Vbeta and 13 Jbeta primers characterized the PCR. Libraries were prepared by immunoSEQ multiplex PCR; TCRdb keeps only in-frame clonotypes and omits some of them. The table lists about 93,000 clones, around 73% of them singletons. The gene calls are TRBV28 and TRBJ1-3; D is unresolved. Source material: PBMCs. This clonotype was obtained from a woman aged 40 to 50 in good health and CMV-seronegative. The CDR3 reads CASSLLGSSGNTIYF. The CDR3 nucleotides are TGTGCCAGCAGTCTCCTAGGCAGCTCTGGAAACACCATATATTTT.